The rows below give T cell receptor beta chains drawn from one sample of a study of early T cells in non-severe SARS-CoV-2 infection. Using its own MiXCR run on the 5' RACE reads, TCRdb lists one record per CDR3 protein. Of over 45,000 distinct CDR3 sequences listed, more than 13% are singletons. The sample in question was whole blood, obtained at baseline. All receptors derive from an adult who was a healthcare worker with PCR-confirmed SARS-CoV-2 infection or an uninfected control (not recorded which). Each CDR3 is given with its conserved first and last residue. A D gene is named only where the DNA matches it firmly. Size values are once, few and many counts, or a class for expanded clones, and some rows have none.

d_call | j_call | clone_size | v_call | cdr3_aa | cdr3_nt
. | TRBJ2-7 | many | TRBV9 | CASSVGDNYEQYF | TGTGCCAGCAGCGTAGGGGACAACTACGAGCAGTACTTC
. | TRBJ2-7 | . | TRBV11-2 | CASSPVGTIEQYF | TGTGCCAGCAGCCCCGTCGGGACCATCGAGCAGTACTTC
. | TRBJ1-1 | . | TRBV20-1 | CSADGQTNTEAFF | TGCAGTGCCGACGGACAGACGAACACTGAAGCTTTCTTT
. | TRBJ1-4 | . | TRBV10-1 | CASNVPGPRSTNEKLFF | TGCGCCAGCAACGTCCCGGGACCTCGTTCAACTAATGAAAAACTGTTTTTT
. | TRBJ2-7 | few | TRBV29-1 | CSVRVDHYEQYF | TGCAGCGTTCGGGTCGACCACTACGAGCAGTACTTC
TRBD1 | TRBJ2-2 | . | TRBV19 | CASSIATGGTGELFF | TGTGCCAGTAGTATAGCTACAGGGGGGACCGGGGAGCTGTTTTTT
TRBD2 | TRBJ2-2 | . | TRBV4-1 | CASSPFSGSSAGELFF | TGCGCCAGCAGCCCTTTTAGCGGGAGTAGCGCCGGGGAGCTGTTTTTT
. | TRBJ2-2 | few | TRBV20-1 | CSAVAAGQTGELFF | TGCAGTGCTGTGGCGGCAGGGCAGACCGGGGAGCTGTTTTTT
. | TRBJ2-7 | many | TRBV12-3/TRBV12-4 | CASSLGLRRSGEQYF | TGTGCCAGCAGTCTAGGGTTGCGCCGGTCGGGTGAGCAGTACTTC
TRBD1 | TRBJ2-1 | many | TRBV20-1 | CSNRDRVTNEQFF | TGCAGTAACCGGGACAGGGTAACCAATGAGCAGTTCTTC
TRBD2 | TRBJ2-2 | . | TRBV15 | CATSRVAGMGGELFF | TGTGCCACCAGCAGGGTAGCGGGGATGGGCGGGGAGCTGTTTTTT